This TCR beta chain was sequenced in a study of T cells in Graves' hyperthyroidism and ophthalmopathy. Researchers amplified the TCR beta CDR3 regions from RNA transcripts. First-round RT-PCR targeting the TCR CDR3 was performed with the HTBI primer set. TCRdb re-derived calls from the multiplex PCR reads in MiXCR, one entry per CDR3 protein. The sample includes fewer than 350,000 distinct CDR3 sequences, roughly 21% of them seen just once. This clonotype was seen many times. The source of this sequence is a woman between 45 and 60 years old with Graves' hyperthyroidism. The sample was blood.

Written as DNA, the CDR3 is TGTGCCAGCAGTCTTTCTTTTGAGGGCCTTCAGGATGAGCAGTTCTTC. It translates to CASSLSFEGLQDEQFF. V is TRBV28 and J is TRBJ2-1, with D possibly TRBD2 on 5 matching bases. The germline gives CDR1 MDHEN, CDR2 SYDVKM. The CDR3 consists of 16 residues. Trimming cost V 5 bases and J 8 bases, with 22 bases left between them.